Sequencing of this TCR beta chain was carried out in a study of cytomegalovirus exposure and HLA in healthy donors. V was cut by 5 bases and J by 11 bases, with 12 bases left in between. There are 11 residues in the CDR3. In germline, CDR1 is MRHNA, CDR2 SNTAGT. 60 Vbeta and 13 Jbeta primers were used in PCR. Clones were sequenced by immunoSEQ multiplex PCR, and TCRdb holds only the in-frame ones, with some missing. Here the sample spans 90,000 to 150,000 clones, 65% to 80% being singletons. The origin of this receptor is a man aged 18 to 30 in good health and CMV-seropositive. The J gene is TRBJ1-2, the V gene TRBV6-4, with unresolved D. Material: PBMCs. CDR3 in DNA: TGTGCCAGCAGTCCGACACCCCCGTACACCTTC. Translating gives CASSPTPPYTF.